This T cell receptor beta chain was recorded in a study of blood T cell repertoires in COVID-19 (dated by TCRdb to the early 2020s). For the study in its entirety: Samples covering the acute and convalescent phases of COVID-19 were provided by collaborators in the United States, Italy and Spain. The material from the prospective study consisted of cDNA or gDNA derived from T cells, B-cell-depleted T cells, or PBMCs. A freely available public database, intended as a resource for researchers studying the immune response to SARS-CoV-2, is where the repertoires were released. Subjects who had been exposed to COVID-19, were actively infected with it, or had recovered from it provided the deeply sampled blood TCRbeta repertoires that made up the dataset. Where HLA class I and class II types were available, the types were taken from metadata supplied by the sample provider, not from assay-based typing. The sample metadata nearly always contained a de-identified subject ID, COVID-19 status, age in years and sex. Samples came from the ongoing ImmuneRACE study (first 160 participants) plus 1,254 subjects from 6 global collaborators.

For this clone: No cognate antigen has been identified for it. One base away there is no much larger clone; base qualities are not given.

Each collaborating institution followed its own protocols to collect whole blood in K2EDTA tubes. Collaborator samples were shipped for TCRbeta analysis as frozen whole blood, isolated PBMCs, or DNA extracted from either sample type. From V the trimming removes 4 bases and from J it removes 7 bases, while the gene matches leave 5 bases of the junction unaccounted for. Taken from the germline V gene, the CDR1 and CDR2 loops are SNHLY and FYNNEI. The CDR3, from cysteine to phenylalanine, totals 14 residues. The DNA shown is the 42-base CDR3, in frame from base 1. The paper as a whole reports these results and caveats: The quantity of clinical and demographic metadata differed by source and by participant and was supplied without curation.

The immunoSEQ Assay, a bias-controlled multiplex PCR, was used to amplify TCRbeta CDR3 regions from genomic DNA. The original pipeline was this. Within the assay, amplification of reference gene primers was used to estimate how many nucleated cells each sample contained. Sequence reads were collapsed and filtered to measure the absolute abundance of every unique TCRbeta CDR3 rearrangement. For each sample, productive Simpson clonality was calculated as the square root of Simpson's diversity index across productive rearrangements. TCRdb obtained this table from immuneACCESS and retained in-frame rearrangements with V and J assigned. These tables miss some clones; where compared with another copy, unresolved V genes account for less than half of the shortfall, and the remainder is unexplained. The V and J calls and the clone size are those of that table, but D and trimming were determined from the DNA. The sample yields about 150,000 clones; 89% were counted once. The ten top clones hold approximately 3% of the sample.

The chain joins TRBV2 to TRBJ2-1; 9 of the junction bases match TRBD1. The receptor was isolated from a man in his fifties or sixties with acute or convalescent COVID-19. The specimen was peripheral blood. In nucleotide form, the sequence is TGTGCCAGCAGTGTAGGACAGGGGATGAATGAGCAGTTCTTC. The translation is CASSVGQGMNEQFF.